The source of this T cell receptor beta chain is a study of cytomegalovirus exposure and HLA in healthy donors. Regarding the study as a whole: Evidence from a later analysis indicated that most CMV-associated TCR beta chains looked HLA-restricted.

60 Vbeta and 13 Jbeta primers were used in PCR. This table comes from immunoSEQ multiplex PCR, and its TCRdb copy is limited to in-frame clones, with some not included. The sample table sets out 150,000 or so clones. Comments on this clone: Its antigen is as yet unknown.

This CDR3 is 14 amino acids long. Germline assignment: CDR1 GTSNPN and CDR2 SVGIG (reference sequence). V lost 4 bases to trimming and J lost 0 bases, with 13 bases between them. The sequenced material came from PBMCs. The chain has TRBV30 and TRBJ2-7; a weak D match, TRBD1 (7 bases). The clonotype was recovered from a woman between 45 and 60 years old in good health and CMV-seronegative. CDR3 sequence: CAWNWQGGSYEQYF. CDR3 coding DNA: TGTGCCTGGAATTGGCAGGGGGGCTCCTACGAGCAGTACTTC. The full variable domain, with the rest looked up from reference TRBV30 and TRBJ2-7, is SQTIHQWPATLVQPVGSPLSLECTVEGTSNPNLYWYRQAAGRGLQLLFYSVGIGQISSEVPQNLSASRPQDRQFILSSKKLLLSDSGFYLCAWNWQGGSYEQYFGPGTRLTVT.